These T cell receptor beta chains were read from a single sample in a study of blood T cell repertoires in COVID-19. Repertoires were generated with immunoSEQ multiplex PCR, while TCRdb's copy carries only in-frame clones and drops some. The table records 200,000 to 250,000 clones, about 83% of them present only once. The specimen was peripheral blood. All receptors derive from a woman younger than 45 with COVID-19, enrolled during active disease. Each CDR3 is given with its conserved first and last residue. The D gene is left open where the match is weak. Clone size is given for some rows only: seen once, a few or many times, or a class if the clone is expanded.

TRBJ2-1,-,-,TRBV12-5,TGTGCTAGTGGCTTCCGGGGGGCTGCTTACAATGAGCAGTTCTTC,CASGFRGAAYNEQFF
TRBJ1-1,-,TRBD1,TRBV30,TGTGCCTGGAGTGTACTAACCGGGACAGGGGCAACTGAAGCTTTCTTT,CAWSVLTGTGATEAFF
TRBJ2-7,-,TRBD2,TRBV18,TGTGCCAGCTCAACCGGACTAGCGGGGGATCGGGAGCAGTACTTC,CASSTGLAGDREQYF
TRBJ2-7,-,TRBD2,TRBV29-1,TGCAGCGTTGGGGACTACCGTGCATGGGAGCAGTACTTC,CSVGDYRAWEQYF
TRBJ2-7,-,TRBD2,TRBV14,TGTGCCAGCAGCCAAGATGGTAGTAGCGGGAGAGAGCAGTACTTC,CASSQDGSSGREQYF
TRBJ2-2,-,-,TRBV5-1,TGCGCCAGCAGCTTTCAGGGCGGCACCGGGGAGCTGTTTTTT,CASSFQGGTGELFF
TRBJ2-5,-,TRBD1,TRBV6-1,TGTGCCAGCAGTGAACAGGGGGCTGCGGAGACCCAGTACTTC,CASSEQGAAETQYF
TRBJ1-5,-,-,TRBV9,TGTGCCAGCAGTCCTACAGGGCATCAGCCCCAGCATTTT,CASSPTGHQPQHF
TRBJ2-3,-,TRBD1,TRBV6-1,TGTGCCAGCAGTGAAAGGGCAGGGGGTGGAGATACGCAGTATTTT,CASSERAGGGDTQYF
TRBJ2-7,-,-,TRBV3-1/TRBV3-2,TGTGCCAGCAGCCGGGGAGGAATCTACGAGCAGTACTTC,CASSRGGIYEQYF
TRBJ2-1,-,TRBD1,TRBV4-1,TGCGCCAGCAGCAAGACAGGGAACCCCTACAATGAGCAGTTCTTC,CASSKTGNPYNEQFF
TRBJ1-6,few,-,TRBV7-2,TGTGCCAGCAGCCCACCGGGACAAGTTGGTTCACCCCTCCACTTT,CASSPPGQVGSPLHF
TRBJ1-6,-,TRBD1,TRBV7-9,TGTGCCAGCAGACAAACGCAGGGGGATAATTCACCCCTCCACTTT,CASRQTQGDNSPLHF
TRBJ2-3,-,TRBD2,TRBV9,TGTGCCAGCAGCGTAGGCGGGACTAGCGGGACTGCAGATACGCAGTATTTT,CASSVGGTSGTADTQYF
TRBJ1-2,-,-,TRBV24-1,TGTGCCACCGAAGGGGGGGCTGGCTACACCTTC,CATEGGAGYTF
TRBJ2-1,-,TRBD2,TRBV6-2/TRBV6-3,TGTGCCAGCAGTCAATTCGCAGGGACTAGCGGGAGTGATGAGCAGTTCTTC,CASSQFAGTSGSDEQFF
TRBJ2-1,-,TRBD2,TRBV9,TGTGCCAGCAGCGCAGAGGGACTAGCGCTCAATGAGCAGTTCTTC,CASSAEGLALNEQFF
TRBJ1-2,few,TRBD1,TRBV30,TGTGCCTGGAGTGTACAGGGGAAAGGCTACACCTTC,CAWSVQGKGYTF
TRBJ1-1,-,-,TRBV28,TGTGCCAGTGTTAGGGGCAACACTGAAGCTTTCTTT,CASVRGNTEAFF
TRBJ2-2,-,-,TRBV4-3,TGCGCCAGCACCTCCCAACGGGGGGCTCTCACCGGGGAGCTGTTTTTT,CASTSQRGALTGELFF
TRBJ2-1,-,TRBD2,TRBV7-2,TGTGCCAGCAGCTTATTAGGCCTAGCGGGGACCAATGAGCAGTTCTTC,CASSLLGLAGTNEQFF
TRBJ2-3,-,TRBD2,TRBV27,TGTGCCAGCAGTTTTTATAGCGGGGGGGCTCCCGCAGATACGCAGTATTTT,CASSFYSGGAPADTQYF
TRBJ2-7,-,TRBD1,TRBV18,TGTGCCAGCTCACCACAGGGGGCCGGGCGCGAGCAGTACTTC,CASSPQGAGREQYF
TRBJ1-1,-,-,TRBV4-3,TGCGCCAGCAGCCAAGGAGCAGGGGTGTGGGACCAGAACACTGAAGCTTTCTTT,CASSQGAGVWDQNTEAFF
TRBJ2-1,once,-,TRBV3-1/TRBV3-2,TGTGCCAGCAGCCAAGTCCCACGGGAGAGGGAGTTCTTC,CASSQVPREREFF
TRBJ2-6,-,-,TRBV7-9,TGTGCCAGCAGCTTAGGGGACACAGGCTCTGGGGCCAACGTCCTGACTTTC,CASSLGDTGSGANVLTF
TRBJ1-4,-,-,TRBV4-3,TGCGCCAGCAGCCAAGGACGGACTACCTATAATGAAAAACTGTTTTTT,CASSQGRTTYNEKLFF
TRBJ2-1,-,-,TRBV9,TGTGCCAGCAGCGTAACGGGTCGACAGATTAAATACAATGAGCAGTTCTTC,CASSVTGRQIKYNEQFF
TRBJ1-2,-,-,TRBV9,TGTGCCAGCAGCGCTCGACAGACAGTCAGCTATGGCTACACCTTC,CASSARQTVSYGYTF
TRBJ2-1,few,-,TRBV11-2,TGTGCCAGCAGCTCCCCCGGTCGCGGGGCCCACAATGAGCAGTTCTTC,CASSSPGRGAHNEQFF
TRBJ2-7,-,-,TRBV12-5,TGTGCTAGTGCCGGGGAGGCCCTCTCCTACGAGCAGTACTTC,CASAGEALSYEQYF
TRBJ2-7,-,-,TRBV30,TGTGCCTGGAGAAATTGGAGAGAAGCCTACGAGCAGTACTTC,CAWRNWREAYEQYF
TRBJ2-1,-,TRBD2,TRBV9,TGTGCCAGCAGCGTAGGGCCTAGCGGGACGCCCGACAATGAGCAGTTCTTC,CASSVGPSGTPDNEQFF
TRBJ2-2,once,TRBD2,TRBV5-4,TGTGCCAGCAGCTTCTCTAGCGGGAGGGTTATGAGGGCCGGGGAGCTGTTTTTT,CASSFSSGRVMRAGELFF
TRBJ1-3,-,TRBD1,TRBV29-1,TGCAGCGTAAGACAGGGGAACACCATATATTTT,CSVRQGNTIYF
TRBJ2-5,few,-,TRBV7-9,TGTGCCAGCAGCTTAGCAAGACAGTCCCAAGAGACCCAGTACTTC,CASSLARQSQETQYF
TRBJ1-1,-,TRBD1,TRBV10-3,TGTGCCATCAGTCCCTCGGACAGGGCGGTGGCCACTGAAGCTTTCTTT,CAISPSDRAVATEAFF
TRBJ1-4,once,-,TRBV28,TGTGCCAGCAGGGACACACCTGCAACTAATGAAAAACTGTTTTTT,CASRDTPATNEKLFF
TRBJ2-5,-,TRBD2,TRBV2,TGTGCCAGCAGTGGGACTAGCGGGGGTTCGGAGACCCAGTACTTC,CASSGTSGGSETQYF
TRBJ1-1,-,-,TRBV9,TGTGCCAGCAGCGTGCAGGGGAAAGGTGAAGCTTTCTTT,CASSVQGKGEAFF
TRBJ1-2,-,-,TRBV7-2,TGTGCCAGCAGCTTAGCCAGGGTATCTACCTATGGCTACACCTTC,CASSLARVSTYGYTF
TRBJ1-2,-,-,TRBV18,TGTGCCAGCTCACGGGAGAAAGGGGGATCCTATGGCTACACCTTC,CASSREKGGSYGYTF
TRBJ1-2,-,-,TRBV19,TGTGCCAGTACCCCCTCCTCCTCGGACAGTGACCTAGATGGCTACACCTTC,CASTPSSSDSDLDGYTF
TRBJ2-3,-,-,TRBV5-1,TGCGCCAGCAGCTTCCGGACCGGGAGCCGCACAGATACGCAGTATTTT,CASSFRTGSRTDTQYF
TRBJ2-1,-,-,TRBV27,TGTGCCAGCAGTTTATCGACCGCGTCTAGCTCCTACAATGAGCAGTTCTTC,CASSLSTASSSYNEQFF
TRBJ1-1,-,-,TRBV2,TGTGCCAGCAGTGTAACACAGTTAAACACTGAAGCTTTCTTT,CASSVTQLNTEAFF
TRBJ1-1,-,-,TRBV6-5,TGTGCCAGCAGTTACTCGCACAGGCTCACTGAAGCTTTCTTT,CASSYSHRLTEAFF
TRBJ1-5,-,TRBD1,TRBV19,TGTGCCAGTAGCCTAGCGACAGGGGGTCAGCCCCAGCATTTT,CASSLATGGQPQHF
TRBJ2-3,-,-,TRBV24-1,TGTGCCACCAGTGATTCGACAAGCACAGATACGCAGTATTTT,CATSDSTSTDTQYF
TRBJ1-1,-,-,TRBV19,TGTGCCAGTCACCCTCGGGGACTAGGGGGGAACACTGAAGCTTTCTTT,CASHPRGLGGNTEAFF
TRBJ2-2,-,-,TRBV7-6,TGTGCCAGCAGCTTGTCGGCTAGTAAGGTCACCGGGGAGCTGTTTTTT,CASSLSASKVTGELFF
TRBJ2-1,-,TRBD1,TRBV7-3,TGTGCCAGCAGCTTAAGGACGGGACAGGGGATCAATGAGCAGTTCTTC,CASSLRTGQGINEQFF
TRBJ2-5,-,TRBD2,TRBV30,TGTGCCTGGAGTGTATTCGGGACTAGCGGGAGTGGGTTGGAGACCCAGTACTTC,CAWSVFGTSGSGLETQYF
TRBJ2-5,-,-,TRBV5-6,TGTGCCAGCAGCCGACTAGTAAAGCAAGAGACCCAGTACTTC,CASSRLVKQETQYF
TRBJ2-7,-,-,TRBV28,TGTGCCAGCAGCCTCCCGTCTGCCTACGAGCAGTACTTC,CASSLPSAYEQYF
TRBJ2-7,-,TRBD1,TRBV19,TGTGCCAGTAGTGCGACAGGGAAGGTCTCATCCTACGAGCAGTACTTC,CASSATGKVSSYEQYF
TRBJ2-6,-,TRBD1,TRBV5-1,TGCGCCAGCAGCTTGACAGGGGGCGCTGGGGCCAACGTCCTGACTTTC,CASSLTGGAGANVLTF
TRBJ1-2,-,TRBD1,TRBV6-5,TGTGCCAGCAGTTACTCGAGAGGACAGGGCGACACCTTC,CASSYSRGQGDTF
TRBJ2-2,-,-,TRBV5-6,TGTGCCAGCGGGACATTCTTAACCGGGGAGCTGTTTTTT,CASGTFLTGELFF